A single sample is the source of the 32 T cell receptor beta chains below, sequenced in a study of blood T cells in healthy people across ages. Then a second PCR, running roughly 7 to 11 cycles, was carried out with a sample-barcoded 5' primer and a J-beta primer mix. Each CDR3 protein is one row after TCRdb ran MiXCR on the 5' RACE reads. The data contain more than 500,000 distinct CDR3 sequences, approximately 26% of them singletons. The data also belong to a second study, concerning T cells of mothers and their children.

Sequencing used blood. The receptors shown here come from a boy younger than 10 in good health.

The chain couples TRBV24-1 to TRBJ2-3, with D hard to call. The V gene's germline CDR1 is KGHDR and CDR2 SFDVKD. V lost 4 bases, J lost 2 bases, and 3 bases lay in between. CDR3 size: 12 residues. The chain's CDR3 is CATSDYTDTQYF. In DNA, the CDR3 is TGTGCCACCAGTGACTACACAGATACGCAGTATTTT.

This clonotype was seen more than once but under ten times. The CDR3 is CATRDRGPLAKNIQYF. CDR3 nucleotides: TGCGCCACACGGGACAGGGGACCTCTAGCCAAAAACATTCAGTACTTC. The chain joins TRBV10-2 to TRBJ2-4; 10 bases are a match to TRBD1. CDR3 length: 16 amino acids. The J segment lost 0 bases and the V segment lost 10 bases, leaving 9 bases of the junction unmatched. Germline V gene lookup returns CDR1 WSHSY and CDR2 SAAADI.

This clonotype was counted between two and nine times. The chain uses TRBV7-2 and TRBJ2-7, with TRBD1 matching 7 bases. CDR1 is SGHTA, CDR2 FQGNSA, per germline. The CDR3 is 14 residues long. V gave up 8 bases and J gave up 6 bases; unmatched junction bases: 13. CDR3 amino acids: CASGGRQGSIEQYF. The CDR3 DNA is TGTGCCAGCGGCGGCCGACAGGGAAGTATCGAGCAGTACTTC. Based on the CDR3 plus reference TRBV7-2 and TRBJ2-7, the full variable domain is GAGVSQSPSNKVTEKGKDVELRCDPISGHTALYWYRQSLGQGLEFLIYFQGNSAPDKSGLPSDRFSAERTGGSVSTLTIQRTQQEDSAVYLCASGGRQGSIEQYFGPGTRLTVT.

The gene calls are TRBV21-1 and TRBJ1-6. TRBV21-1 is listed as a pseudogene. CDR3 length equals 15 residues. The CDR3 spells CASSKARRYNSPLHF. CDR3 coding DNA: TGTGCCAGCAGCAAAGCCCGACGGTATAATTCACCCCTCCACTTT.

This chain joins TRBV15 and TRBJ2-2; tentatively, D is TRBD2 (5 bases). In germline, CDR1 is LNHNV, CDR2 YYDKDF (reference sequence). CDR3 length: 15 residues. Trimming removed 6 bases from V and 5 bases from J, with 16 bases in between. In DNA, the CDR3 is TGTGCCACCAGGGCGAGAGGGAGCACAACCGGGGAGCTGTTTTTT. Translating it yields CATRARGSTTGELFF.

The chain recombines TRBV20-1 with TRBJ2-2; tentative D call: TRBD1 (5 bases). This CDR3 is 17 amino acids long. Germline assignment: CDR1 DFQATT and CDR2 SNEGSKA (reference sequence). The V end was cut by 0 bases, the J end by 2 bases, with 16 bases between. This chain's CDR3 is CSARDPRQNLNTGELFF. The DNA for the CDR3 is TGCAGTGCTAGAGATCCTAGACAGAATTTAAACACCGGGGAGCTGTTTTTT.

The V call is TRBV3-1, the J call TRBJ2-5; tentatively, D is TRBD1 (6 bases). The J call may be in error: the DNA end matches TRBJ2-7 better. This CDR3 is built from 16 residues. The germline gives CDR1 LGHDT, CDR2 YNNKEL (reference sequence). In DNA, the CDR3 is TGTGCCAGCAGCCAAGCCGGAAACAGGGAACCTCACGAGCAGTACTTC. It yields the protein CASSQAGNREPHEQYF.

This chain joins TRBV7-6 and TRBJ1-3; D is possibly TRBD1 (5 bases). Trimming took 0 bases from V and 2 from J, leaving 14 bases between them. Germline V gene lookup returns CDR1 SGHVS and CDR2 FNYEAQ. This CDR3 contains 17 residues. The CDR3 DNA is TGTGCCAGCAGCTTAGCGCCGGGACCATCGGCTGGAAACACCATATATTTT. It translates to CASSLAPGPSAGNTIYF.

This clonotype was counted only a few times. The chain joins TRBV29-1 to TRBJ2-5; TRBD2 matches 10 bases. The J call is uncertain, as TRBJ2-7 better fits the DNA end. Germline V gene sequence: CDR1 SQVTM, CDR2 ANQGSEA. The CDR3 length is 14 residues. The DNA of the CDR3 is TGCAGCGTTGTGGCTAGCGGGGGTTTCTACGAGCAGTACTTC. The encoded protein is CSVVASGGFYEQYF.

CDR3 bases: TGTGCCAGCAATGTTACGGTTAGCGGGAGGGGCTACGAGCAGTACTTC. Translation: CASNVTVSGRGYEQYF. The chain employs TRBV3-1 and TRBJ2-7; TRBD2 aligns across 11 bases. Germline V gene lookup returns CDR1 LGHDT and CDR2 YNNKEL (reference sequence). This CDR3 is 16 amino acids long. V trimming: 7 bases; J trimming: 3 bases; junction bases outside the gene matches: 11.

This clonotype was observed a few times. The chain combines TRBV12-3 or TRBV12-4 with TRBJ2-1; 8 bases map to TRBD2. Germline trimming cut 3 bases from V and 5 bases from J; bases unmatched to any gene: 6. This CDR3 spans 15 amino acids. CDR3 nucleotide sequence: TGTGCCAGCAGTTTCCCGGGAGGGGCCCACAATGAGCAGTTCTTC. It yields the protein CASSFPGGAHNEQFF.

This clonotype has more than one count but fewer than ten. Here the CDR3 DNA reads TGTGCCAGCAGCTTCACCAGCATGAACACTGAAGCTTTCTTT. Protein sequence: CASSFTSMNTEAFF. J is TRBJ1-1 and V is TRBV7-2; no definite D call. Germline V gene data show CDR1 as SGHTA and CDR2 as FQGNSA. The CDR3 is 14 residues long. V lost 3 bases and J lost 0, with 8 bases in between.

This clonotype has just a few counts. The CDR3 DNA reads as TGCAGTGCTAGAGTTGCAGGACTTGAGACCCAGTACTTC. Its translation is CSARVAGLETQYF. The chain is built from TRBV20-1 and TRBJ2-5; a weak D match, TRBD2 (5 bases). CDR1 and CDR2 from the germline V gene are DFQATT and SNEGSKA (reference sequence). The CDR3 is made up of 13 amino acids. The V gene lost 1 base and the J gene lost 5 bases, with 11 bases spanning the gap.

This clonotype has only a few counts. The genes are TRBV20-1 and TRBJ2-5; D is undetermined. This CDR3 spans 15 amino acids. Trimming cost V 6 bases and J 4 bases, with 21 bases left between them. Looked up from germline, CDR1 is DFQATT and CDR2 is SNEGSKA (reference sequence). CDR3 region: CSAEVQSGFGETQYF. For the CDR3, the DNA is TGCAGTGCCGAGGTACAATCAGGATTCGGAGAGACCCAGTACTTC.

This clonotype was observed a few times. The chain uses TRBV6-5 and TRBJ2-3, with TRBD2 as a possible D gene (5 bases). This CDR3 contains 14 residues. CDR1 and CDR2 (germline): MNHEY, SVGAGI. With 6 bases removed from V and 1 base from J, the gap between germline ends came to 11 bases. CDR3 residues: CASSQRWGTDTQYF. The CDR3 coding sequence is TGTGCCAGCAGCCAGCGGTGGGGCACAGATACGCAGTATTTT.

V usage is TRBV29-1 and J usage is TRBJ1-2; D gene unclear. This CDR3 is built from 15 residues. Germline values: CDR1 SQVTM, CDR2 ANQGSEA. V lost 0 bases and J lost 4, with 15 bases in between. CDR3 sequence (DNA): TGCAGCGTTGAAGAGAGCCCCGGGATCGGCTATGGCTACACCTTC. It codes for CSVEESPGIGYGYTF.

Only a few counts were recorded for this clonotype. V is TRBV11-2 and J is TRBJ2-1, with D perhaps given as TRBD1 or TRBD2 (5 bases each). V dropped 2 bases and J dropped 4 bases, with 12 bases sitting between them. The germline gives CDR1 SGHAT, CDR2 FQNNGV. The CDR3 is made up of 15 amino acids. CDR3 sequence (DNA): TGTGCCAGCAGCTTATTCGGGGCTACTTACAATGAGCAGTTCTTC. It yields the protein CASSLFGATYNEQFF.

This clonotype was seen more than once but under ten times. The CDR3 region is CASSYSRTGELFF. CDR3 nucleotide sequence: TGTGCCAGCAGTTACTCGAGGACCGGGGAGCTGTTTTTT. This chain joins TRBV6-6 and TRBJ2-2, with unresolved D. Trimming left V 0 bases short and J 5 bases short, with 4 bases between. Germline lookup yields CDR1 MNHNY and CDR2 SVGAGI (reference sequence). The CDR3 has 13 amino acids.

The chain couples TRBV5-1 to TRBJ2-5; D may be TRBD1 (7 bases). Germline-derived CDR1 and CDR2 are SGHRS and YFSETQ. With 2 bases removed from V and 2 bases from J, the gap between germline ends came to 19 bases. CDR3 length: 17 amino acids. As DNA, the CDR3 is TGCGCCAGCAGCTTACGTCTCCCAGGGGGGCGGCAAGAGACCCAGTACTTC. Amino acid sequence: CASSLRLPGGRQETQYF.

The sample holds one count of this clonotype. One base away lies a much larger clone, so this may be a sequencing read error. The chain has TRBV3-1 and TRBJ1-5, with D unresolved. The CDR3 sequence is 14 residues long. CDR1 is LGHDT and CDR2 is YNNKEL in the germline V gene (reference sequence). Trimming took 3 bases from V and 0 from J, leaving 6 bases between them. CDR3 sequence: CASSHLYSNQPQHF. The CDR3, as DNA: TGTGCCAGCAGCCATCTTTATAGCAATCAGCCCCAGCATTTT.

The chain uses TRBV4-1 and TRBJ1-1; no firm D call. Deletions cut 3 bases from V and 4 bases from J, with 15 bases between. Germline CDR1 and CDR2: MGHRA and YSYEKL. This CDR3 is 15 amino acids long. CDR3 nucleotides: TGCGCCAGCAGCCACCCGGAATTTCGGGGCACTGAAGCTTTCTTT. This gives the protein CASSHPEFRGTEAFF.

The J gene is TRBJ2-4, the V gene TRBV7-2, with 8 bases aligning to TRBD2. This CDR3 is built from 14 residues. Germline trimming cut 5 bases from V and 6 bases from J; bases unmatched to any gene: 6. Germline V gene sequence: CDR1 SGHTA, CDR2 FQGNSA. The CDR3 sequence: CASSPGLGVNIQYF. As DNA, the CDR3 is TGTGCCAGCAGCCCGGGACTAGGGGTAAACATTCAGTACTTC. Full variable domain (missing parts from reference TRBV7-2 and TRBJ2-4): GAGVSQSPSNKVTEKGKDVELRCDPISGHTALYWYRQSLGQGLEFLIYFQGNSAPDKSGLPSDRFSAERTGGSVSTLTIQRTQQEDSAVYLCASSPGLGVNIQYFGAGTRLSVL.

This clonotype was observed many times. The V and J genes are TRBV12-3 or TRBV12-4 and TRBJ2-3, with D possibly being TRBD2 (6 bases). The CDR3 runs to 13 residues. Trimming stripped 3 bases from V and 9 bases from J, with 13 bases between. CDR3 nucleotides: TGTGCCAGCAGTTTGGGGGGACCGGACACGCAGTATTTT. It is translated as CASSLGGPDTQYF.

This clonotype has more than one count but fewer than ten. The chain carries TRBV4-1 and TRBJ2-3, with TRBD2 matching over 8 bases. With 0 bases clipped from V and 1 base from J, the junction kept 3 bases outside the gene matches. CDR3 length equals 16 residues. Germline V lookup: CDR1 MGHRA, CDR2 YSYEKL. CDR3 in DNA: TGCGCCAGCAGCCAAGATCGTAGCGGGGGCACAGATACGCAGTATTTT. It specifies CASSQDRSGGTDTQYF.

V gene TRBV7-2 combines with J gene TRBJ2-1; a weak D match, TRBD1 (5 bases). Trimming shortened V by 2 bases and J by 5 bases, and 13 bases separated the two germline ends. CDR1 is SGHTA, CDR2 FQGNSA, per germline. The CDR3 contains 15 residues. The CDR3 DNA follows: TGTGCCAGCAGCTTAAGGGGCAGAAAACACAATGAGCAGTTCTTC. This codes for CASSLRGRKHNEQFF.

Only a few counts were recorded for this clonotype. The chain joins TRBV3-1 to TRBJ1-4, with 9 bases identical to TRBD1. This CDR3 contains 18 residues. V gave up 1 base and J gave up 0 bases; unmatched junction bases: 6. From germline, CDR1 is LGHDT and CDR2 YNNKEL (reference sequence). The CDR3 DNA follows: TGTGCCAGCAGCCAAGGGACAGGGGAATACCCAACTAATGAAAAACTGTTTTTT. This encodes CASSQGTGEYPTNEKLFF.

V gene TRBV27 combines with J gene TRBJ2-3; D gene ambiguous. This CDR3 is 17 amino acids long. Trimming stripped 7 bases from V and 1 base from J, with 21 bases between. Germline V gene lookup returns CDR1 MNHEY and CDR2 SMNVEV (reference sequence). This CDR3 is CASNPGGWYVGTDTQYF. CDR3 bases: TGTGCCAGCAACCCAGGCGGATGGTACGTCGGCACAGATACGCAGTATTTT.

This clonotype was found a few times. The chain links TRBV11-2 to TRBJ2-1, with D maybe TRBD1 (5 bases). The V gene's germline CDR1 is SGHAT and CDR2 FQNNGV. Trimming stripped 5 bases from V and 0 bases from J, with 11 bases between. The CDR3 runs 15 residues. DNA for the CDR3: TGTGCCAGCAGCCGCGACAGAAGCTCCTACAATGAGCAGTTCTTC. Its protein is CASSRDRSSYNEQFF.

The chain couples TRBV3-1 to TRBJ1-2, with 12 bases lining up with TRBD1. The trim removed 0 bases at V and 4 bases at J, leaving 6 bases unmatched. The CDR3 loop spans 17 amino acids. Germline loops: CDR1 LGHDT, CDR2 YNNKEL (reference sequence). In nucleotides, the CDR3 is TGTGCCAGCAGCCAAGATAGGGGACAGGGGGCGGCCTATGGCTACACCTTC. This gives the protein CASSQDRGQGAAYGYTF.

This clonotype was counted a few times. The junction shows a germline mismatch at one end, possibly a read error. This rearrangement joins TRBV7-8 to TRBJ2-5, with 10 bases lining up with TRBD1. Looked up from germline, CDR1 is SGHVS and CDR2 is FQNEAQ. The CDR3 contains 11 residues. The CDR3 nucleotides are TGTGCCAGCAGCTTAGGGGGGACAGGGGACTTC. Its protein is CASSLGGTGDF.

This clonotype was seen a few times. The CDR3 region is CASSNTSSRPGYF. In DNA, the CDR3 is TGTGCCAGCAGCAATACTAGCTCGAGACCAGGGTATTTT. The rearrangement joins TRBV6-6 to TRBJ2-3, with D maybe TRBD2 (6 bases). The length of the CDR3 is 13 residues. Germline V gene sequence: CDR1 MNHNY, CDR2 SVGAGI (reference sequence). V lost 6 bases, J lost 14 bases, and 21 bases lay in between.

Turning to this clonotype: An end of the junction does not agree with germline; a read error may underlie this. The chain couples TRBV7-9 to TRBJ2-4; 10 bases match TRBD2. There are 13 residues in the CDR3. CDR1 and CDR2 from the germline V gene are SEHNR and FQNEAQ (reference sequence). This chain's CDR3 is CASSPISGRPVGF. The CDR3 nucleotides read TGTGCCAGCAGCCCGATTAGCGGGAGGCCCGTCGGTTTC.